This is a list of T cell receptor beta chains from one sample in a study of blood T cell repertoires in COVID-19. Measured with immunoSEQ multiplex PCR; TCRdb has only the in-frame clones, and not every one. The sample lists approximately 60,000 clones; roughly 80% were seen once. Sequencing input: peripheral blood. The receptors come from a man between 60 and 75 years old with acute or convalescent COVID-19. CDR3s include the opening cysteine and the closing phenylalanine or tryptophan. D genes are given only for firm matches. For some rows the clone size is stated as once, few or many, or as a class when expanded; others skip it.

TRBJ2-1 - TRBD2 TRBV19 TGTGCCAGTAGTATTGGAACTAGCGGGAGGAATGAGCAGTTCTTC CASSIGTSGRNEQFF
TRBJ1-2 - TRBD1 TRBV27 TGTGCCAGCAGTTTATCGACAGGGGGCCACTATGGCTACACCTTC CASSLSTGGHYGYTF
TRBJ2-1 few TRBD2 TRBV5-6 TGTGCCAGCAGCTTGTCTGGGACTAGGGTCTTCAATGAGCAGTTCTTC CASSLSGTRVFNEQFF
TRBJ1-1 - - TRBV11-3 TGTGCCAGCAGCTTAGACATGAACACTGAAGCTTTCTTT CASSLDMNTEAFF
TRBJ1-4 - - TRBV5-8 TGTGCCAGCAGCTTGGACTCCCACAGCAAACTGTTTTTT CASSLDSHSKLFF
TRBJ2-2 few TRBD1 TRBV9 TGTGCCAGCGACAGGGGGCACACCGGGGAGCTGTTTTTT CASDRGHTGELFF
TRBJ2-1 - TRBD2 TRBV6-5 TGTGCCAGCAGTTACGGTAGCGGGAGTTGGGATGAGCAGTTCTTC CASSYGSGSWDEQFF
TRBJ2-5 - - TRBV27 TGTGCCAGCAGTTTTGAAGGGGGGACCCAGTACTTC CASSFEGGTQYF
TRBJ2-7 - - TRBV5-1 TGCGCCAGCAGCTTGGGTAGGGGGAGCTCCTACGAGCAGTACTTC CASSLGRGSSYEQYF
TRBJ2-1 - TRBD2 TRBV28 TGTGCCAGCAGTTTCGGACTAGCGGGAGCCAATGAGCAGTTCTTC CASSFGLAGANEQFF
TRBJ2-5 - - TRBV5-1 TGCGCCAGCAGCTTGTCCAGGCTACCGACAGACCAGTACTTC CASSLSRLPTDQYF
TRBJ1-2 - - TRBV4-3 TGCGCCAGCAGCCAACAGCGGACAGATGACTATGGCTACACCTTC CASSQQRTDDYGYTF
TRBJ2-1 - TRBD2 TRBV9 TGTGCCAGCAGCTCCCCGGGACTAGCGGGAGGCCGGCAGTTCTTC CASSSPGLAGGRQFF
TRBJ2-3 - TRBD2 TRBV29-1 TGCAGCGTTGCCGTACTAGCGATAGATACGCAGTATTTT CSVAVLAIDTQYF
TRBJ1-1 - - TRBV2 TGTGCCAGCAGTGAATGGGGGGATCAACTCACTGAAGCTTTCTTT CASSEWGDQLTEAFF
TRBJ1-1 - - TRBV19 TGTGCCAGTAGTGCTCTAAAGTCGGGGGGAGGAACTGAAGCTTTCTTT CASSALKSGGGTEAFF
TRBJ2-7 - - TRBV11-2 TGTGCCAGCAGCTTAGATCCCCAGGTCGAGCAGTACTTC CASSLDPQVEQYF